The entry below describes one T cell receptor (beta chain). In the source study's methods: Counts of nucleated cells, estimated from reference gene primer amplification, were obtained. Here immunoSEQ multiplex PCR was the method, and the copy in TCRdb shows in-frame clones only, minus some. V and J calls plus clone size are reproduced from that table; the DNA served to infer D and trimming. This sample has tens of thousands of clones, with approximately 80% found just once. The entry originates in a study of blood T cell repertoires in COVID-19. Across the study: Whether acute or convalescent, the COVID-19 samples came from the United States, Italy and Spain. The cDNA or gDNA used as material had been derived from T cells, B-cell-depleted T cells, or PBMCs.

The CDR3 runs 13 residues. This sequence originates from a woman between 50 and 59 years old with active or convalescent COVID-19. The rearrangement uses TRBV21-1 and TRBJ2-7; the table gives TRBD1 as D, unverified against the DNA. TRBV21-1 is reported as a pseudogene. The sample consisted of peripheral blood. The CDR3 is CASSKAGGYEQYF. CDR3 nucleotides: TGTGCCAGCAGCAAAGCAGGGGGCTACGAGCAGTACTTC.